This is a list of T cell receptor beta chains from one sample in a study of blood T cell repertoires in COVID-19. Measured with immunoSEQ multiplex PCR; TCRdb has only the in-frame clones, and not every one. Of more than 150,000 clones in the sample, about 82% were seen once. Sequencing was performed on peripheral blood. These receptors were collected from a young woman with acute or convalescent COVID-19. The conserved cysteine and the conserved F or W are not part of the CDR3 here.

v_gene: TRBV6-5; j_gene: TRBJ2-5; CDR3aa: ASVPGGKETQY
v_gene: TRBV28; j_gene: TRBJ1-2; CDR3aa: ASSTMRYGYT
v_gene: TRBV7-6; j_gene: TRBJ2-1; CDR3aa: ASSLPIGTSESSYNEQF
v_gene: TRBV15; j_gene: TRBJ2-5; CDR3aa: ATSPYGGQGGETQY
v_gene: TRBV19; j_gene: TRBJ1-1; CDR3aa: ASSIAGQRKNTEAF
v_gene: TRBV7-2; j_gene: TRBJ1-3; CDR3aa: ASSFGDRVRGNTIY
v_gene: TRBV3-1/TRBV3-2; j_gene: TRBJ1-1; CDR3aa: ASSQVGGTAF
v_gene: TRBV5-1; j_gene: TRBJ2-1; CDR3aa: ASSLEGLISYNEQF
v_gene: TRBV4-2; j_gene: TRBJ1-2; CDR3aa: ASSRLKATGGYYGYT
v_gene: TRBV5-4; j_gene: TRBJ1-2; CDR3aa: ASSFTGAGNYGYT
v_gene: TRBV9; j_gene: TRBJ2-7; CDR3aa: ASSAVPGQGVEQY
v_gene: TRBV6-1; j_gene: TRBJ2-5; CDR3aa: ASSEMIGTGEETQY